These 20 T cell receptor beta chains share one sample of origin, sequenced in a study of shared clonotypes between healthy human individuals. Only CD45RO-negative cells positively selected for CCR7 counted as naive CD8 cells, so terminally differentiated effector memory CD45RA+ cells were excluded. Some clones are missing from TCRdb's copy, which holds only in-frame ones; the method was immunoSEQ multiplex PCR. The table has millions of clones, about 95% seen once. The material sequenced was naive CD8+ T cells sorted from blood. These receptors were obtained from a man between 18 and 29 years old in good health.

To note about this clone: The same CDR3 also results from other DNA sequences found in this sample. J is TRBJ2-5 and V is TRBV5-6, with D perhaps TRBD2 (6 bases). The CDR3 is 14 residues long. The germline V and J ends were trimmed by 4 bases and 2 bases, with 12 bases remaining between them. In germline, CDR1 is SGHDT, CDR2 YYEEEE. The CDR3 protein is CASSLGAGQETQYF. CDR3 DNA: TGTGCCAGCAGCCTCGGTGCGGGGCAAGAGACCCAGTACTTC.

The V call is TRBV7-9, the J call TRBJ1-1, with a tentative D call TRBD1 (5 bases). The germline gives CDR1 SEHNR, CDR2 FQNEAQ (reference sequence). This CDR3 is built from 11 residues. V shed 8 bases and J shed 10 bases, with 14 bases lying between them. CDR3 coding DNA: TGTGCCAGCTCCTCGGGGGAGGGAGCTTTCTTT. This sequence encodes CASSSGEGAFF.

The chain joins TRBV10-3 to TRBJ2-6, with 8 bases lining up with TRBD2. This CDR3 has 15 residues. Germline V gene lookup returns CDR1 ENHRY and CDR2 SYGVKD. V lost 8 bases, J lost 4 bases, and 7 bases stayed unmatched. The CDR3 DNA reads TGTGCCATCTCCCCCGGGGGGGCCGGGGCCAACGTCCTGACTTTC. Translating it yields CAISPGGAGANVLTF.

This clone was detected only once. V usage is TRBV7-9 and J usage is TRBJ1-1, with TRBD1 matching 9 bases. From germline, CDR1 is SEHNR and CDR2 FQNEAQ (reference sequence). The CDR3 has 15 amino acids. The ends lost 5 bases at V and 4 bases at J; junction bases unmatched: 8. The CDR3 loop is CASSLKQGALTEAFF. The CDR3 nucleotides are TGTGCCAGCAGCCTTAAACAGGGGGCCCTCACTGAAGCTTTCTTT.

This chain uses TRBV5-1 with TRBJ2-7; 9 positions match TRBD1. J gave up 0 bases and V 3 bases, and 4 bases lay outside the gene matches. Germline V gives CDR1 SGHRS, CDR2 YFSETQ. The length of the CDR3 is 15 residues. The CDR3 bases are TGCGCCAGCAGCTGGACAGGGGCCAGCTCCTACGAGCAGTACTTC. Translation gives CASSWTGASSYEQYF.

The chain links TRBV11-2 to TRBJ2-7; tentatively, D is TRBD2 (5 bases). Germline CDR1 reads SGHAT; CDR2 reads FQNNGV. CDR3 length equals 14 residues. Trimming pared 4 bases from V and 3 bases from J, leaving 13 bases between. The CDR3 sequence: CASSWESSGYEQYF. DNA of the CDR3: TGTGCCAGCAGCTGGGAGAGTTCCGGCTACGAGCAGTACTTC. Complete variable domain (other parts from reference TRBV11-2 and TRBJ2-7): EAGVAQSPRYKIIEKRQSVAFWCNPISGHATLYWYQQILGQGPKLLIQFQNNGVVDDSQLPKDRFSAERLKGVDSTLKIQPAKLEDSAVYLCASSWESSGYEQYFGPGTRLTVT.

The chain joins TRBV7-9 to TRBJ2-2; the match to TRBD1 covers 9 bases. The V segment lost 5 bases and the J segment 0 bases; nucleotides outside the gene matches: 4. Germline CDR1 SEHNR, CDR2 FQNEAQ (reference sequence). The CDR3 is 16 residues long. CDR3 DNA: TGTGCCAGCAGCGTCGGACAGGGGACGAACACCGGGGAGCTGTTTTTT. Protein: CASSVGQGTNTGELFF.

Regarding this clone: The sample carries other DNA sequences with the same CDR3. The V call is TRBV27, the J call TRBJ2-7; 10 bases are a match to TRBD1. The germline V gene has CDR1 MNHEY and CDR2 SMNVEV (reference sequence). The CDR3 consists of 14 residues. V was clipped by 4 bases and J by 4 bases; unmatched bases: 4. CDR3 sequence (DNA): TGTGCCAGCAGTTCTAGGACAGGGGGATACGAGCAGTACTTC. It is translated as CASSSRTGGYEQYF.

This sequence joins TRBV27 and TRBJ2-7; D gene ambiguous. Germline loops: CDR1 MNHEY, CDR2 SMNVEV (reference sequence). CDR3 length: 14 amino acids. V dropped 2 bases and J dropped 2 bases, with 10 bases sitting between them. The CDR3 loop reads CASSLGQAPYEQYF. CDR3 nucleotide sequence: TGTGCCAGCAGTTTAGGGCAGGCCCCCTACGAGCAGTACTTC.

The rearrangement links TRBV13 to TRBJ2-5; maybe TRBD1 (6 bases). Germline V gene lookup returns CDR1 PRHDT and CDR2 FYEKMQ (reference sequence). The CDR3 is 13 amino acids. V lost 9 bases to trimming and J lost 2 bases, with 13 bases between them. The CDR3 loop reads CASSYQGQETQYF. DNA for the CDR3: TGTGCCAGTTCCTACCAGGGGCAAGAGACCCAGTACTTC.

The genes are TRBV27 and TRBJ2-2; 9 bases align to TRBD2. CDR3 size: 13 residues. V was pared by 10 bases and J by 4 bases, with 4 bases of the junction left unmatched. Germline lookup yields CDR1 MNHEY and CDR2 SMNVEV (reference sequence). The CDR3 here is CATGLAGTGELFF. DNA for the CDR3: TGTGCCACGGGACTAGCTGGCACCGGGGAGCTGTTTTTT.

The V call is TRBV19, the J call TRBJ2-7; 7 bases align to TRBD2. Trimming removed 8 bases from V and 0 bases from J; junction bases left unmatched: 31. The CDR3 has 22 residues. Germline CDR1 is LNHDA and CDR2 is SQIVND (reference sequence). CDR3 bases: TGTGCCAGTGAGGAAGTCATAAAGGGCTTTCCTAGCGGCGGGGGTCTCTCCTACGAGCAGTACTTC. As protein: CASEEVIKGFPSGGGLSYEQYF.

CDR3 sequence: CASSLVGTGVYEQYF. The CDR3 DNA follows: TGTGCCAGCAGCCTAGTCGGGACAGGGGTTTACGAGCAGTACTTC. This chain uses TRBV7-9 with TRBJ2-7, with 10 bases matching TRBD1. Germline V lookup: CDR1 SEHNR, CDR2 FQNEAQ (reference sequence). V shed 5 bases and J 4 bases; nucleotides not matched to a gene: 8. CDR3 length: 15 residues.

The rearrangement links TRBV6-5 to TRBJ2-2; TRBD1 matches at 7 bases. CDR1 and CDR2 (germline): MNHEY, SVGAGI. This CDR3 has 16 residues. J was trimmed by 5 bases and V by 2 bases; bases with no gene match: 8. The CDR3 sequence is CASSYRQGEGTGELFF. Written as DNA, the CDR3 is TGTGCCAGCAGTTACCGACAGGGCGAAGGGACCGGGGAGCTGTTTTTT.

This clone was observed a single time. This chain links TRBV7-9 with TRBJ2-7; possible D gene TRBD2, 6 bases. V was shortened by 5 bases and J by 0 bases, with 11 bases between the two germline ends. Germline-derived CDR1 and CDR2 are SEHNR and FQNEAQ (reference sequence). The CDR3 spans 14 residues. Written as DNA, the CDR3 is TGTGCCAGCAGCGGACGGGGGAGCTCCTACGAGCAGTACTTC. Protein product: CASSGRGSSYEQYF.

As concerns this clone: The sample carries other DNA sequences with the same CDR3. This chain connects TRBV6-6 to TRBJ2-7, with no clear D. The CDR3 loop spans 13 amino acids. V was pared by 0 bases and J by 0 bases, with 3 bases between. Per the germline V gene, CDR1 is MNHNY and CDR2 is SVGAGI (reference sequence). In DNA form, the CDR3 reads TGTGCCAGCAGTTACTCCACCTCCTACGAGCAGTACTTC. Protein: CASSYSTSYEQYF.

The chain links TRBV11-2 to TRBJ1-2; a weak D match, TRBD1 (5 bases). The CDR3 is 15 amino acids. Trimming took 1 base from V and 4 from J, leaving 13 bases between them. Germline CDR1 SGHAT, CDR2 FQNNGV. For the CDR3, the DNA is TGTGCCAGCAGCTTAGCCACCGGGGCCGCCTATGGCTACACCTTC. Its protein is CASSLATGAAYGYTF.

The V and J genes are TRBV7-6 and TRBJ1-5; 10 bases agree with TRBD1. V dropped 4 bases and J dropped 5; count of bases not matched to a gene: 2. This CDR3 region has 14 residues. Per the germline V gene, CDR1 is SGHVS and CDR2 is FNYEAQ. CDR3 in amino acids: CASSSGQGDQPQHF. The DNA of the CDR3 is TGTGCCAGCAGCTCAGGACAGGGGGATCAGCCCCAGCATTTT.

The chain combines TRBV7-8 with TRBJ2-3; D is perhaps TRBD1 or TRBD2 (5 bases each). The V gene lost 3 bases and the J gene lost 2 bases, with 12 bases spanning the gap. This CDR3 is built from 15 residues. Germline V lookup: CDR1 SGHVS, CDR2 FQNEAQ. In DNA, the CDR3 is TGTGCCAGCAGCTTTGACGTAGGGACCACAGATACGCAGTATTTT. It is translated as CASSFDVGTTDTQYF.

About this clone: Other DNA variants within this sample encode the same CDR3. The CDR3 DNA reads TGTGCCAGTAGTATAGGACCGGCCTACGAGCAGTACTTC. Protein sequence: CASSIGPAYEQYF. This rearrangement joins TRBV19 to TRBJ2-7; D is uncertain. Trimming removed 1 base at V and 2 bases at J, with 6 bases between. This CDR3 has 13 residues. Germline CDR1 reads LNHDA; CDR2 reads SQIVND (reference sequence). Full variable domain (rest looked up from reference TRBV19 and TRBJ2-7): DGGITQSPKYLFRKEGQNVTLSCEQNLNHDAMYWYRQDPGQGLRLIYYSQIVNDFQKGDIAEGYSVSREKKESFPLTVTSAQKNPTAFYLCASSIGPAYEQYFGPGTRLTVT.